The clone carrying this TCR beta chain appeared a few times. The germline gene is not matched at one end of the junction; a read error may be the cause. Constant-region reverse primers amplified full-length variable regions, followed by semi-nested Nested Universal Primer A PCR. TCRdb re-derived calls from the 5' RACE reads in MiXCR, one entry per CDR3 protein. Found here are 35,000 to 50,000 distinct CDR3 sequences, approximately 28% of them singletons; the top ten hold 4% to 5%. This CDR3 spans 15 amino acids. Germline CDR1 and CDR2: SGDLS and YYNGEE. The specimen sequenced was tumor-infiltrating memory CD4+ T cells sorted from the breast tumor. The subset was: memory CD4+ T cells, CD4+CD45RO+CD25-. V usage is TRBV9 and J usage is TRBJ2-7; D gene ambiguous. The sequence was collected from a female donor with breast cancer. CDR3 in amino acids: CAGSVFDVGSYEQYF. In DNA form, the CDR3 reads TGTGCCGGCAGCGTCTTTGACGTGGGCTCCTACGAGCAGTACTTC.